This T cell receptor (beta chain) appears in the sequencing data of a study of spatial heterogeneity in lung cancer. About the research overall: More than eight raw reads, on average, carried each unique TCR and UMI combination.

In its sample, this clonotype was seen many times. Time point described: sample taken at primary tumor resection. Samples came from some 73 TRACERx patients with untreated early-stage lung cancer. The sequenced material consisted of unsorted whole RNA from tumor, nontumor lung or frozen PBMC. CDR3 size: 12 residues. Germline V gene lookup returns CDR1 SQVTM and CDR2 ANQGSEA. The V end was cut by 4 bases, the J end by 9 bases, with 13 bases between. TCR cDNA molecules each had a unique molecular identifier. TCRdb reprocessed the 5' RACE reads via MiXCR and lists one record per CDR3 protein. The repertoire consists of about 61,000 distinct CDR3 sequences, with about 6.3% occurring once and the leading ten covering approximately 14%.

Specimen: PBMCs, collected at surgery. This TCR was recovered from a female donor with early-stage non-small cell lung cancer. The V call is TRBV29-1, the J call TRBJ2-1; the D gene is possibly TRBD2 (6 bases). CDR3 in amino acids: CSVVQAGSEQFF. The CDR3 DNA reads TGCAGCGTTGTACAGGCCGGGAGTGAGCAGTTCTTC.